This T cell receptor beta chain was retrieved from a study of monozygotic twins with inflammatory bowel disease. The germline CDR1 and CDR2 sequences are SNHLY and FYNNEI. This CDR3 region has 15 residues. One blood sample of approximately 2.7 ml was taken from each donor. No DNA is given; TCRdb re-called the 5' RACE reads and lists each CDR3 protein once. In all, the sample yields around 450,000 distinct CDR3 sequences. The rearrangement uses TRBV2 and TRBJ1-5; TCRdb names TRBD1, which stays unverified in the absence of DNA. Material for sequencing was blood. This sequence was found in a human donor with ulcerative colitis or Crohn's disease, or a healthy co-twin of an affected twin (not recorded which). The CDR3 sequence is CASSKRTGGNQPQHF.